This TCR beta chain comes out of a study of neoadjuvant nivolumab and ipilimumab in lung cancer. Study-wide context: Patients got nivolumab 3 mg/kg on days 1, 15 and 29; combination added ipilimumab 1 mg/kg day 1. Study-wide results and caveats: TCR sequencing covered a small number of samples. Pretherapy blood TCR richness correlated positively with resected tumor richness.

The CDR3 runs to 15 residues. Per germline, CDR1 SGHAT and CDR2 FQNNGV. The V end was cut by 0 bases, the J end by 2 bases, with 10 bases between. On this clone: Its matching antigen is unknown.

Only in-frame clones appear in the TCRdb table, and some are missing; sequencing was by immunoSEQ multiplex PCR. The sample includes about 29,000 clones, 60% to 85% of them seen just once. This clonotype was obtained from an adult with non-small cell lung cancer. The V call is TRBV11-2, the J call TRBJ2-5; D remains ambiguous. The source was tumor tissue, collected after neoadjuvant nivolumab, alone or with ipilimumab, at or shortly before surgery. The CDR3 here is CASSLEFGVQETQYF. DNA for the CDR3: TGTGCCAGCAGCTTAGAGTTCGGCGTTCAAGAGACCCAGTACTTC.